The 30 T cell receptor beta chains in this list originate from one sample, sequenced in a study of T cells in Graves' hyperthyroidism and ophthalmopathy. Amplified TCR beta CDR3 regions came from RNA transcripts. Primed by the HTBI set, a first-round RT-PCR was run on the TCR CDR3. From the multiplex PCR reads, TCRdb called clonotypes with MiXCR, one entry per CDR3 protein. The sample includes roughly 300,000 distinct CDR3 sequences, around a sixth of them seen just once. The sample taken for sequencing was blood. The receptor source for this set is a woman aged 45-60 years with Graves' hyperthyroidism.

The chain has TRBV7-3 and TRBJ2-3; D uncertain. Trimming shortened V by 6 bases and J by 5 bases, and 12 bases separated the two germline ends. The CDR3 is 13 residues long. Germline assignment: CDR1 SGHTA and CDR2 FQGTGA. CDR3 region: CASRAPLGDTQYF. As DNA, the CDR3 is TGTGCCAGCAGGGCCCCTTTGGGAGATACGCAGTATTTT.

CDR3 amino acids: CASSLNPSGGSIPNTGELFF. In DNA form, the CDR3 reads TGTGCCAGCAGCTTAAATCCTAGCGGGGGATCGATACCGAACACCGGGGAGCTGTTTTTT. The chain joins TRBV7-3 to TRBJ2-2; 10 nucleotides line up with TRBD2. Losses at the gene ends were 1 base for V and 0 bases for J; bases not matched to a gene: 11. This CDR3 has 20 amino acids. From germline, CDR1 is SGHTA and CDR2 FQGTGA.

V is TRBV27 and J is TRBJ1-4; D might be TRBD1 (6 bases). The CDR3 contains 15 residues. V was pared by 5 bases and J by 8 bases, with 18 bases between. Germline CDR1 reads MNHEY; CDR2 reads SMNVEV (reference sequence). The CDR3 is CASSRLTVRGEKLFF. DNA of the CDR3: TGTGCCAGCAGTCGGCTGACAGTTAGGGGGGAAAAACTGTTTTTT.

This clonotype appeared many times. The J gene is TRBJ2-7, the V gene TRBV6-1; 7 nucleotides line up with TRBD1. CDR3 length: 14 residues. The germline V gene encodes CDR1 MNHNS and CDR2 SASEGT. Trimming removed 4 bases from V and 3 bases from J; junction bases left unmatched: 6. CDR3 loop: CASSVNGQDYEQYV. For the CDR3, the DNA is TGTGCCAGCAGTGTGAATGGACAGGACTACGAGCAGTACGTC.

The rearrangement uses TRBV2 and TRBJ1-1, with D perhaps TRBD1 (6 bases). The germline V gene encodes CDR1 SNHLY and CDR2 FYNNEI. V was trimmed by 6 bases and J by 11 bases, leaving 16 bases between them. CDR3 length: 12 residues. The CDR3 DNA reads TGTGCCAGCAGGGATATGGGGGCGGGCGCTTTCTTT. Its translation: CASRDMGAGAFF.

This clonotype was seen only a few times. The chain couples TRBV6-1 to TRBJ2-3; the D gene is possibly TRBD2 (7 bases). Trimming cost V 6 bases and J 13 bases, with 14 bases left between them. Germline CDR1 MNHNS, CDR2 SASEGT. This CDR3 is 11 amino acids long. CDR3 DNA sequence: TGTGCCAGCAGGGACGGGGGGCCGGAGTATTTT. As protein: CASRDGGPEYF.

This clonotype was observed a few times. One end of the junction does not line up with germline, which may come from a read error. V is TRBV7-7 and J is TRBJ2-1; D remains unclear. CDR3 length: 13 residues. Germline V gene data show CDR1 as SSHAT and CDR2 as FNYEAQ (reference sequence). For the CDR3, the DNA is TGTGCTAGCAGCTTGACCCCCCGGAATGAGCAGTTCTTC. Protein product: CASSLTPRNEQFF.

This rearrangement joins TRBV29-1 to TRBJ2-3, with no clear D. V lost 4 bases and J 4 bases, leaving 6 bases between the germline ends. The CDR3 covers 11 residues. Germline CDR1 is SQVTM and CDR2 is ANQGSEA. The CDR3 nucleotides read TGCAGCGTTGTGTTCGCAGATACGCAGTATTTT. Its translation is CSVVFADTQYF.

This clonotype was seen a few times. V usage is TRBV2 and J usage is TRBJ2-5; D unclear. Germline V CDR1 and CDR2: SNHLY, FYNNEI. The CDR3 is 14 amino acids. V lost 8 bases and J lost 4, with 17 bases in between. The CDR3 spells CASCATSGPETQYF. DNA of the CDR3: TGTGCCAGCTGCGCCACCTCAGGCCCAGAGACCCAGTACTTC.

This clonotype was counted between two and nine times. J is TRBJ2-1 and V is TRBV9, with 13 positions matching TRBD2. This CDR3 region has 16 residues. V dropped 4 bases and J dropped 2; count of bases not matched to a gene: 3. The V gene's germline CDR1 is SGDLS and CDR2 YYNGEE. Written as DNA, the CDR3 is TGTGCCAGCAGCACTAGCGGGGGGGCCACCTACAATGAGCAGTTCTTC. Protein sequence: CASSTSGGATYNEQFF.

This chain connects TRBV27 to TRBJ1-5, with 7 bases matching TRBD1. The trim removed 6 bases at V and 10 bases at J, leaving 9 bases unmatched. The CDR3 extends over 13 amino acids. Germline V gene sequence: CDR1 MNHEY, CDR2 SMNVEV (reference sequence). CDR3 loop: CASRAGQVEPQHF. CDR3 coding DNA: TGTGCCAGCAGGGCCGGACAGGTTGAACCCCAGCATTTT.

The chain couples TRBV6-2 or TRBV6-3 to TRBJ2-7; the match to TRBD2 covers 14 bases. There are 16 residues in the CDR3. Per the germline V gene, CDR1 is MNHEY and CDR2 is SVGEGT. Trimming took 6 bases from V and 2 from J; bases not matched to a gene: 6. CDR3 in DNA: TGTGCCAGCAGGTCCGGGACTAGCGGGAGCCCCTACGAGCAGTACTTC. Amino acids: CASRSGTSGSPYEQYF.

This chain joins TRBV3-1 and TRBJ1-3, with a tentative D call TRBD1 (5 bases). With 6 bases removed from V and 0 bases from J, the gap between germline ends came to 9 bases. The CDR3 spans 14 residues. Germline CDR1 is LGHDT and CDR2 is YNNKEL (reference sequence). This chain's CDR3 is CASSATDSGNTIYF. The CDR3 DNA is TGTGCCAGCAGTGCGACAGACTCTGGAAACACCATATATTTT.

This clonotype was seen more than once but under ten times. CDR3 nucleotides: TGTGCCACCAGCAGAGTTGGCGGGACGTACAATGAGCAGTTCTTC. Its translation is CATSRVGGTYNEQFF. V gene TRBV15 combines with J gene TRBJ2-1; weak D call: TRBD2 (6 bases). This CDR3 region has 15 residues. Per the germline V gene, CDR1 is LNHNV and CDR2 is YYDKDF (reference sequence). Deletions cut 1 base from V and 4 bases from J, with 11 bases between.

The CDR3 is CASSWGDLGTEAFF. The CDR3 coding sequence is TGTGCCAGCAGTTGGGGGGATTTGGGGACTGAAGCTTTCTTT. The chain uses TRBV25-1 and TRBJ1-1; TRBD1 is a possible D gene (5 bases). This CDR3 is built from 14 residues. Germline V gene sequence: CDR1 MGHDK, CDR2 SYGVNS. V dropped 5 bases and J dropped 5 bases, with 15 bases sitting between them. Combining the CDR3 with reference TRBV25-1 and TRBJ1-1 gives the whole variable domain EADIYQTPRYLVIGTGKKITLECSQTMGHDKMYWYQQDPGMELHLIHYSYGVNSTEKGDLSSESTVSRIRTEHFPLTLESARPSHTSQYLCASSWGDLGTEAFFGQGTRLTVV.

This clonotype was seen ten or more times. J is TRBJ2-1 and V is TRBV5-1, with D perhaps being TRBD1 or TRBD2 (6 bases each). The V end was cut by 4 bases, the J end by 5 bases, with 16 bases between. The CDR3 has 15 residues. Germline V lookup: CDR1 SGHRS, CDR2 YFSETQ. In DNA form, the CDR3 reads TGCGCCAGCAGCCTCCTCTCGGGGGCCGACAATGAGCAGTTCTTC. Amino acid sequence: CASSLLSGADNEQFF. The entire variable domain, with the rest obtained from reference TRBV5-1 and TRBJ2-1, is as follows: KAGVTQTPRYLIKTRGQQVTLSCSPISGHRSVSWYQQTPGQGLQFLFEYFSETQRNKGNFPGRFSGRQFSNSRSEMNVSTLELGDSALYLCASSLLSGADNEQFFGPGTRLTVL.

The sample holds a few counts of this clonotype. V is TRBV13 and J is TRBJ2-3; D is ambiguous. The CDR3 runs 16 residues. Germline V gene data show CDR1 as PRHDT and CDR2 as FYEKMQ (reference sequence). Trimming removed 3 bases at V and 1 base at J, with 14 bases between. CDR3 nucleotide sequence: TGTGCCAGCAGCTTGCGGTCCCGGGTTGGCACAGATACGCAGTATTTT. It translates to CASSLRSRVGTDTQYF.

The chain joins TRBV5-6 to TRBJ2-7; 12 bases line up with TRBD2. The CDR3 has 13 residues. J gave up 6 bases and V 4 bases, and 2 bases lay outside the gene matches. Germline CDR1 is SGHDT and CDR2 is YYEEEE. The CDR3: CASSGLAGTEQYF. CDR3 nucleotides: TGTGCCAGCAGCGGACTAGCGGGAACCGAGCAGTACTTC. Full variable domain (missing parts from reference TRBV5-6 and TRBJ2-7): DAGVTQSPTHLIKTRGQQVTLRCSPKSGHDTVSWYQQALGQGPQFIFQYYEEEERQRGNFPDRFSGHQFPNYSSELNVNALLLGDSALYLCASSGLAGTEQYFGPGTRLTVT.

This clonotype appeared once. J is TRBJ2-1 and V is TRBV11-2; TRBD1 matches 7 bases. Trimming cost V 4 bases and J 0 bases; bases outside gene matches: 15. CDR3 length equals 19 residues. The germline V gene encodes CDR1 SGHAT and CDR2 FQNNGV. CDR3 region: CASSSPGQRLTSSYNEQFF. The CDR3 DNA follows: TGTGCCAGCAGCTCCCCGGGACAGAGACTAACCAGCTCCTACAATGAGCAGTTCTTC.

This clonotype has a count of ten or more. The rearrangement uses TRBV7-9 and TRBJ2-1; D is unresolved. The CDR3 spans 16 residues. Germline-derived CDR1 and CDR2 are SEHNR and FQNEAQ (reference sequence). The germline V and J ends were trimmed by 4 bases and 9 bases, with 22 bases remaining between them. CDR3 sequence reads: CASSSNTLYPLFEQFF. The CDR3 coding sequence is TGTGCCAGCAGCTCAAACACTCTATATCCCCTGTTTGAGCAGTTCTTC.

This clonotype was seen more than once but under ten times. V and J are TRBV7-8 and TRBJ1-6; 9 bases are a match to TRBD1. CDR3 length: 15 amino acids. Germline-derived CDR1 and CDR2 are SGHVS and FQNEAQ. J lost 9 bases, V lost 5 bases, and 8 bases had no gene match. The CDR3 coding sequence is TGTGCCAGCAGCACCCGGACAGGGGCAGGTTCACCCCTCCACTTT. Translation gives CASSTRTGAGSPLHF. The full variable domain, in which reference TRBV7-8 and TRBJ1-6 provide the parts outside the CDR3, is GAGVSQSPRYKVAKRGQDVALRCDPISGHVSLFWYQQALGQGPEFLTYFQNEAQLDKSGLPSDRFFAERPEGSVSTLKIQRTQQEDSAVYLCASSTRTGAGSPLHFGNGTRLTVT.

This clonotype was counted ten times or more. This chain links TRBV3-1 with TRBJ2-7; no firm D call. In germline, CDR1 is LGHDT, CDR2 YNNKEL (reference sequence). CDR3 length equals 11 residues. Trimming removed 1 base at V and 2 bases at J, with 0 bases between. The chain's CDR3 is CASSQAYEQYF. The CDR3 coding sequence is TGTGCCAGCAGCCAAGCCTACGAGCAGTACTTC.

V is TRBV7-3 and J is TRBJ2-2, with D possibly being TRBD2 (6 bases). Germline V gives CDR1 SGHTA, CDR2 FQGTGA. The CDR3 runs to 16 residues. The ends were cut back, 5 bases at V and 4 bases at J, with 17 bases in the middle. The chain's CDR3 is CASSPRTSGRTGELFF. The CDR3 coding sequence is TGTGCCAGCAGCCCCCGGACCAGCGGGCGCACCGGGGAGCTGTTTTTT.

Only a few counts were recorded for this clonotype. V usage is TRBV7-9 and J usage is TRBJ2-7, with 9 nucleotides matching TRBD1. There are 15 residues in the CDR3. J was trimmed by 6 bases and V by 1 base; bases with no gene match: 7. CDR1 and CDR2 (germline): SEHNR, FQNEAQ (reference sequence). The CDR3 sequence is CASSLEGQGGSEQYF. The CDR3 DNA follows: TGTGCCAGCAGCTTAGAGGGACAGGGAGGAAGCGAGCAGTACTTC. Full variable domain (missing parts from reference TRBV7-9 and TRBJ2-7): DTGVSQNPRHKITKRGQNVTFRCDPISEHNRLYWYRQTLGQGPEFLTYFQNEAQLEKSRLLSDRFSAERPKGSFSTLEIQRTEQGDSAMYLCASSLEGQGGSEQYFGPGTRLTVT.

This chain connects TRBV7-8 to TRBJ2-7; no clear D gene. This CDR3 spans 15 amino acids. V lost 5 bases, J lost 0 bases, and 14 bases lay in between. Germline lookup yields CDR1 SGHVS and CDR2 FQNEAQ. The CDR3 sequence: CASSPHSESSYEQYF. For the CDR3, the DNA is TGTGCCAGCAGCCCTCATTCCGAAAGCTCCTACGAGCAGTACTTC.

This clonotype was detected many times. The gene calls are TRBV7-9 and TRBJ2-1; D remains unclear. The length of the CDR3 is 12 residues. The V gene lost 1 base and the J gene lost 10 bases, with 8 bases spanning the gap. CDR1 SEHNR and CDR2 FQNEAQ come from the germline V gene (reference sequence). CDR3 region: CASSLDVWEQFF. The CDR3 nucleotides read TGTGCCAGCAGCTTAGATGTTTGGGAGCAGTTCTTC.

The gene calls are TRBV18 and TRBJ2-4, with 12 bases aligning to TRBD1. The CDR3 is 14 amino acids. V lost 4 bases and J lost 8; bases outside the gene matches: 3. Germline CDR1 reads KGHSH; CDR2 reads LQKENI. The DNA for the CDR3 is TGTGCCAGCTCACGTGGGACAGGGGGCGACATTCAGTACTTC. It is translated as CASSRGTGGDIQYF. The variable domain in full, completed from reference TRBV18 and TRBJ2-4, reads NAGVMQNPRHLVRRRGQEARLRCSPMKGHSHVYWYRQLPEEGLKFMVYLQKENIIDESGMPKERFSAEFPKEGPSILRIQQVVRGDSAAYFCASSRGTGGDIQYFGAGTRLSVL.

J is TRBJ2-3 and V is TRBV2; D not resolved. V was cut by 8 bases and J by 2 bases, with 11 bases left in between. Germline CDR1 and CDR2: SNHLY and FYNNEI. This CDR3 comprises 13 residues. CDR3 nucleotides: TGTGCCAGCGGACCCCATTTCACAGATACGCAGTATTTT. It yields the protein CASGPHFTDTQYF.

Many counts were recorded for this clonotype. The chain carries TRBV20-1 and TRBJ2-2, with D tentatively TRBD1 (5 bases). The CDR3 consists of 14 residues. The V end was cut by 4 bases, the J end by 1 base, with 10 bases between. Germline CDR1 DFQATT, CDR2 SNEGSKA (reference sequence). The CDR3 nucleotides read TGCAGTGCTATCGGTCAGGGGAACACCGGGGAGCTGTTTTTT. It specifies CSAIGQGNTGELFF.

Ten or more counts support this clonotype. CDR3: CASSGEETQYF. The CDR3 DNA reads TGTGCCAGCAGTGGGGAGGAGACCCAGTACTTC. V and J are TRBV2 and TRBJ2-5; perhaps TRBD2 as D (5 bases). Between the trimmed V and J ends, which lost 4 bases and 5 bases, there was a span of 5 bases. Germline lookup yields CDR1 SNHLY and CDR2 FYNNEI. The CDR3 has 11 amino acids.